This TCR beta chain was captured in a study of circulating and synovial CD4+ cells in juvenile arthritis. General study points: Compared with bulk blood, circulating pathogenic-like lymphocytes shared substantially more CDR3 sequences with synovial T cells. Bulk blood CD4 repertoires were more diverse than these. Traditional Vbeta family usage analysis missed the pathogenic-like versus bulk difference.

With respect to this clone: Its antigen is unidentified.

The germline CDR1 and CDR2 sequences are LGHNA and YNFKEQ. V shed 4 bases and J 0 bases; nucleotides not matched to a gene: 14. The CDR3 has 19 amino acids. The protocol was immunoSEQ multiplex PCR, while the TCRdb copy is restricted to in-frame clones and leaves out a portion. The table has tens of thousands of clones, around 93% seen once. Sequencing was done on a sample of CD4+ T cells from blood. The J gene is TRBJ2-1, the V gene TRBV4-2; TRBD2 matches at 8 bases. The receptor was derived from a human donor with juvenile idiopathic arthritis. CDR3 bases: TGTGCCAGCAGCCTCCGGGGGCCGACTAGCGCCAGCTCCTACAATGAGCAGTTCTTC. This encodes CASSLRGPTSASSYNEQFF.